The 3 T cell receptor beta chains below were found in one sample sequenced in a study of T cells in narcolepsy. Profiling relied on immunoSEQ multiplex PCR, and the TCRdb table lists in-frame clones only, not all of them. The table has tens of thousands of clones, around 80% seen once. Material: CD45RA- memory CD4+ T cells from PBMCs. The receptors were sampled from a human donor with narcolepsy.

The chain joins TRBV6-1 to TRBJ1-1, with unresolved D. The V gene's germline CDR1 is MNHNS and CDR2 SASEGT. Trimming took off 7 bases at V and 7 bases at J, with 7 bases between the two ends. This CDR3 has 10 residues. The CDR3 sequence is CASIAGEAFF. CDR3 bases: TGTGCCAGCATCGCGGGTGAAGCTTTCTTT.

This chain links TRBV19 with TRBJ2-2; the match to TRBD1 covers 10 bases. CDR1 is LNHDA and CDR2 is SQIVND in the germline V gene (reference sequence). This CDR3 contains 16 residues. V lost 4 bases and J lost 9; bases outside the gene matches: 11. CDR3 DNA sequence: TGTGCCAGTAGTACCCAAGGGACAGGGGTGGCCAGGGAGCTGTTTTTT. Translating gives CASSTQGTGVARELFF.

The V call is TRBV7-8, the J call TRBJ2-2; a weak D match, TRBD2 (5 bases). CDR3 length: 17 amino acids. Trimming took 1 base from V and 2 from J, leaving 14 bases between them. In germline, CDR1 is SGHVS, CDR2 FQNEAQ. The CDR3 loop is CASSLDGDGLNTGELFF. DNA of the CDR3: TGTGCCAGCAGCTTAGACGGAGACGGACTCAACACCGGGGAGCTGTTTTTT.